The T cell receptor beta chain under discussion was sequenced for a study of cytomegalovirus exposure and HLA in healthy donors. Study results and caveats: Later analysis demonstrated an association between a missense DCLRE1C variant and TCR beta V- and J-gene trimming. It was only CMV serostatus that was available as immune exposure information.

The PCR made use of 60 Vbeta and 13 Jbeta primers. TCRdb's table, derived via immunoSEQ multiplex PCR, lists solely in-frame clones and lacks some. The repertoire holds about 180,000 clones, with approximately 84% as singletons. The CDR3 sequence is 15 residues long. Germline V gene lookup returns CDR1 MNHEY and CDR2 SMNVEV (reference sequence). The J segment lost 4 bases and the V segment lost 9 bases, leaving 11 bases of the junction unmatched. Those who donated were healthy bone marrow donors. As for this clone: The antigen remains undetermined.

The rearrangement joins TRBV27 to TRBJ2-2; 7 bases agree with TRBD1. The sequencing input was PBMCs. This sequence originates from a girl aged 5-17 years in good health and CMV-seropositive. For the CDR3, the DNA is TGTGCCAGTAAAAGGACAGGTTCAAGCACCGGGGAGCTGTTTTTT. Protein product: CASKRTGSSTGELFF.